This T cell receptor (beta chain) was identified in a study of T cell responses to AZD1222 COVID-19 vaccine. Only in-frame clones appear in the TCRdb table, and some are missing; sequencing was by immunoSEQ multiplex PCR. Of approximately 68,000 clones listed, more than 75% are singletons. This CDR3 region has 15 residues. Germline V gives CDR1 MNHEY, CDR2 SVGAGI. With V trimmed by 2 bases and J by 5 bases, 5 bases remained unmatched. Broader study findings: Clonal diversity was possibly underestimated, and white British individuals and females predominated among donors.

Concerning this clone: Its antigen is unidentified.

Sequenced material: peripheral blood, taken 28 days after the second dose of the MenACWY control vaccine. This receptor was taken from an adult who received the MenACWY meningococcal vaccine as a control. This rearrangement joins TRBV6-5 to TRBJ2-2; 7 bases align to TRBD2. CDR3 in DNA: TGTGCCAGCAGTTACCGGACCGGGGGGACCGGGGAGCTGTTTTTT. Translation: CASSYRTGGTGELFF.